These 26 T cell receptor beta chains share one sample of origin, sequenced in a study of a mutant IDH1 vaccine in newly diagnosed glioma. The data were produced by immunoSEQ multiplex PCR, yet TCRdb's version contains in-frame clones alone and is incomplete. The sample yields under 50,000 clones, under 95% seen once. Time point denoted: week 23, last vaccination. Each dose delivered 300 ug of mutant IDH1 20-mer peptide subcutaneously with imiquimod. These receptors lack a known antigen. The sample in question was PBMCs, obtained from a glioma patient whose treatment included an IDH1 peptide vaccine. The receptor source for this set is a man between 50 and 59 years old with glioma.

The chain has TRBV7-9 and TRBJ2-7; D remains ambiguous. V lost 5 bases, J lost 2 bases, and 13 bases lay in between. CDR3 length equals 14 residues. Germline-derived CDR1 and CDR2 are SEHNR and FQNEAQ (reference sequence). The chain's CDR3 is CASSPVGETYEQYF. CDR3 nucleotide sequence: TGTGCCAGCAGCCCAGTTGGAGAAACCTACGAGCAGTACTTC.

The V gene is TRBV4-2, the J gene TRBJ1-5, with a possible D match to TRBD1 (5 bases). Trimming removed 0 bases from V and 6 bases from J, with 18 bases in between. CDR1 and CDR2 (germline): LGHNA, YNFKEQ. This CDR3 is 17 amino acids long. The CDR3 nucleotides read TGTGCCAGCAGCCAAGATATGCCAGGGATGGATCGTCAGCCCCAGCATTTT. It is translated as CASSQDMPGMDRQPQHF.

The J gene is TRBJ1-4, the V gene TRBV2, with 7 bases fitting TRBD1. The CDR3 runs to 14 residues. Unmatched junction bases numbered 12, after V lost 7 bases and J lost 10 bases. Per germline, CDR1 SNHLY and CDR2 FYNNEI. The DNA of the CDR3 is TGTGCCAGCATCCCATCAGGGGGGGGTGGAAAACTGTTTTTT. Translating gives CASIPSGGGGKLFF.

The CDR3 nucleotides are TGCGCCAGCAGCCAAGTGGCAGAATTCTCTGGAAACACCATATATTTT. Translating it yields CASSQVAEFSGNTIYF. The chain couples TRBV4-1 to TRBJ1-3; D not certain. Germline assignment: CDR1 MGHRA and CDR2 YSYEKL. Trimming cost V 1 base and J 0 bases, with 10 bases left between them. The CDR3 is 16 residues long.

The V and J genes are TRBV7-9 and TRBJ1-1; unclear D gene. The germline V gene encodes CDR1 SEHNR and CDR2 FQNEAQ (reference sequence). Trimming removed 1 base at V and 8 bases at J, with 17 bases between. The CDR3 contains 15 residues. The CDR3 protein is CASSLVRFAEAEAFF. The CDR3, as DNA: TGTGCCAGCAGCTTAGTAAGGTTCGCGGAGGCCGAAGCTTTCTTT.

The rearrangement uses TRBV14 and TRBJ2-7; D not resolved. The CDR3 has 15 residues. Trimming cost V 0 bases and J 6 bases, with 15 bases left between them. In germline, CDR1 is SGHDN, CDR2 FVKESK. CDR3 protein: CASSQDRISTSEQYF. In nucleotides, the CDR3 is TGTGCCAGCAGCCAAGATCGTATTTCAACGAGCGAGCAGTACTTC.

V and J are TRBV2 and TRBJ2-7; tentative D call: TRBD2 (6 bases). V was trimmed by 10 bases and J by 4 bases, leaving 17 bases between them. CDR3 length: 13 amino acids. Germline CDR1 and CDR2: SNHLY and FYNNEI. CDR3 region: CATEGQAGYEQYF. The CDR3 DNA reads as TGTGCCACCGAAGGCCAAGCGGGTTACGAGCAGTACTTC. Together with reference TRBV2 and TRBJ2-7, the CDR3 gives the full variable domain: EPEVTQTPSHQVTQMGQEVILRCVPISNHLYFYWYRQILGQKVEFLVSFYNNEISEKSEIFDDQFSVERPDGSNFTLKIRSTKLEDSAMYFCATEGQAGYEQYFGPGTRLTVT.

The chain recombines TRBV6-5 with TRBJ2-4, with TRBD1 matching 7 bases. The CDR3 sequence is 12 residues long. In germline, CDR1 is MNHEY, CDR2 SVGAGI. Trimming removed 6 bases from V and 7 bases from J; junction bases left unmatched: 3. Here the CDR3 DNA reads TGTGCCAGCAGGACAGGGCTGAACATTCAGTACTTC. Encoded protein: CASRTGLNIQYF.

The chain carries TRBV29-1 and TRBJ1-2, with D tentatively TRBD1 (5 bases). Trimming removed 4 bases at V and 5 bases at J, with 17 bases between. The germline CDR1 and CDR2 sequences are SQVTM and ANQGSEA. The CDR3 has 14 residues. The CDR3 here is CSVGGTAGVYGYTF. Written as DNA, the CDR3 is TGCAGCGTTGGCGGGACTGCGGGGGTTTATGGCTACACCTTC.

V is TRBV7-9 and J is TRBJ2-7, with 12 bases matching TRBD2. CDR3 length: 16 residues. V was pared by 5 bases and J by 0 bases, with 5 bases of the junction left unmatched. Germline V gene lookup returns CDR1 SEHNR and CDR2 FQNEAQ (reference sequence). The CDR3 nucleotides are TGTGCCAGCAGCCCCGGGACTAGCGGGCCCTCCTACGAGCAGTACTTC. Protein: CASSPGTSGPSYEQYF. Filled out from reference TRBV7-9 and TRBJ2-7, the complete variable domain reads DTGVSQNPRHKITKRGQNVTFRCDPISEHNRLYWYRQTLGQGPEFLTYFQNEAQLEKSRLLSDRFSAERPKGSFSTLEIQRTEQGDSAMYLCASSPGTSGPSYEQYFGPGTRLTVT.

The chain couples TRBV29-1 to TRBJ1-3; D possibly corresponds to TRBD1 (5 bases). This CDR3 spans 12 amino acids. V dropped 7 bases and J dropped 3 bases, with 10 bases sitting between them. Looked up from germline, CDR1 is SQVTM and CDR2 is ANQGSEA. In DNA form, the CDR3 reads TGCAGCGGTCGGGACGGTGGAAACACCATATATTTT. It is translated as CSGRDGGNTIYF.

The gene calls are TRBV11-3 and TRBJ1-2, with D uncertain. V dropped 2 bases and J dropped 4 bases, with 11 bases sitting between them. Germline CDR1 SGHNT, CDR2 YENEEA. CDR3 length: 14 amino acids. The CDR3 DNA reads TGTGCCAGCAGCTTACGAGGTCTTGGCTATGGCTACACCTTC. Residues: CASSLRGLGYGYTF. Drawing the rest from reference TRBV11-3 and TRBJ1-2, the complete variable domain is EAGVVQSPRYKIIEKKQPVAFWCNPISGHNTLYWYLQNLGQGPELLIRYENEEAVDDSQLPKDRFSAERLKGVDSTLKIQPAELGDSAVYLCASSLRGLGYGYTFGSGTRLTVV.

This clone was seen once. V and J are TRBV2 and TRBJ2-7; 8 bases align to TRBD1. This CDR3 contains 12 residues. Germline assignment: CDR1 SNHLY and CDR2 FYNNEI. Trimming cost V 11 bases and J 1 base; bases outside gene matches: 4. DNA for the CDR3: TGTGCCCAGGGGACAGGTTCCTACGAGCAGTACTTC. This codes for CAQGTGSYEQYF.

V is TRBV7-5 and J is TRBJ2-7; TRBD2, the D gene given by the table, was not confirmed from the DNA. TRBV7-5 is tagged as a pseudogene. This CDR3 has 16 residues. DNA for the CDR3: TGTGCCAGAAGGACGATGTTAGCGGGAGACACCTACGAGCAGTACTTC. Its translation is CARRTMLAGDTYEQYF.

On this clone itself: Relative to the germline gene, one junction end is altered; a read error may explain this. The chain employs TRBV7-7 and TRBJ2-5, with 7 bases aligning to TRBD1. Germline V lookup: CDR1 SSHAT, CDR2 FNYEAQ (reference sequence). The CDR3 contains 16 residues. The CDR3 here is CASSSLGVGGGETQYF. CDR3 sequence (DNA): TGTGCTAGCAGCTCCCTTGGCGTAGGGGGCGGGGAGACCCAGTACTTC.

The rearrangement uses TRBV6-1 and TRBJ1-1, with D tentatively TRBD1 (5 bases). Germline assignment: CDR1 MNHNS and CDR2 SASEGT. This CDR3 is built from 15 residues. V shed 6 bases and J shed 1 base, with 15 bases lying between them. The CDR3 coding sequence is TGTGCCAGCAGGGAAAGACAGACTAGGAACACTGAAGCTTTCTTT. Its translation: CASRERQTRNTEAFF.

This chain connects TRBV5-1 to TRBJ1-1; 10 bases are a match to TRBD1. CDR3 length: 18 amino acids. The V and J ends lost 0 bases and 4 bases, in that order; junction bases with no gene match: 12. In germline, CDR1 is SGHRS, CDR2 YFSETQ. The CDR3 reads CASSLAWTGGGEGTEAFF. The CDR3 nucleotides read TGCGCCAGCAGCTTGGCCTGGACAGGGGGAGGAGAGGGCACTGAAGCTTTCTTT.

The chain is built from TRBV5-1 and TRBJ1-2, with D tentatively TRBD1 (6 bases). V was clipped by 0 bases and J by 7 bases, with 16 bases between them. The CDR3 has 15 residues. The germline CDR1 and CDR2 sequences are SGHRS and YFSETQ. In nucleotides, the CDR3 is TGCGCCAGCAGCTTGGGAGGACAGCAGAAGCCTGGCTACACCTTC. Translated, it gives CASSLGGQQKPGYTF.

This clone was detected only once. The rearrangement joins TRBV9 to TRBJ2-2; D not resolved. The CDR3 runs to 16 residues. Trimming pared 0 bases from V and 0 bases from J, leaving 9 bases between. Germline values: CDR1 SGDLS, CDR2 YYNGEE. CDR3 nucleotides: TGTGCCAGCAGCGTAGGGAGTACTTCGAACACCGGGGAGCTGTTTTTT. Protein sequence: CASSVGSTSNTGELFF.

CDR3 sequence reads: CASSIGGVDEQFF. The CDR3 nucleotides read TGTGCCAGTAGTATAGGAGGGGTTGACGAGCAGTTCTTC. V usage is TRBV19 and J usage is TRBJ2-1; tentatively, D is TRBD1 or TRBD2 (5 bases each). Germline V CDR1 and CDR2: LNHDA, SQIVND (reference sequence). There are 13 residues in the CDR3. Between the trimmed V and J ends, which lost 1 base and 10 bases, there was a span of 11 bases.

The chain is built from TRBV9 and TRBJ2-5; TRBD2 aligns across 9 bases. Unmatched junction bases numbered 11, after V lost 3 bases and J lost 5 bases. Germline V gene sequence: CDR1 SGDLS, CDR2 YYNGEE. The CDR3 is 16 amino acids. The CDR3 loop is CASSDRTSVKGETQYF. In DNA form, the CDR3 reads TGTGCCAGCAGCGATCGGACTAGCGTCAAGGGGGAGACCCAGTACTTC.

The V and J genes are TRBV6-6 and TRBJ1-1; no reliable D call. V was clipped by 6 bases and J by 7 bases, with 21 bases between them. This CDR3 has 15 amino acids. The germline CDR1 and CDR2 sequences are MNHNY and SVGAGI (reference sequence). In DNA, the CDR3 is TGTGCCAGCAGCCCACGGGAGGGCCGAGTCGATGAAGCTTTCTTT. This codes for CASSPREGRVDEAFF.

This clone was recorded once. CDR3 in amino acids: CASSYGRVAQHF. CDR3 coding DNA: TGTGCCAGCAGTTACGGCAGGGTGGCCCAGCATTTT. The V call is TRBV6-6, the J call TRBJ1-5; tentative D call: TRBD1 (5 bases). V was trimmed by 2 bases and J by 11 bases, leaving 10 bases between them. Germline values: CDR1 MNHNY, CDR2 SVGAGI (reference sequence). CDR3 length equals 12 residues.

The chain combines TRBV9 with TRBJ2-5, with D perhaps matching TRBD2 (5 bases). This CDR3 spans 16 amino acids. Germline CDR1 is SGDLS and CDR2 is YYNGEE. V was pared by 3 bases and J by 2 bases, with 17 bases between. The CDR3 DNA sequence: TGTGCCAGCAGCGCCGGAGGACTGATAATACAAGAGACCCAGTACTTC. Amino acid sequence: CASSAGGLIIQETQYF.

In nucleotides, the CDR3 is TGCGCCAGCAGCCCCCAGCGGGGAACGTGGGAGACCCAGTACTTC. Translating gives CASSPQRGTWETQYF. This chain connects TRBV5-1 to TRBJ2-5; the match to TRBD2 covers 7 bases. Germline CDR1 SGHRS, CDR2 YFSETQ. V lost 4 bases and J lost 5; bases outside the gene matches: 11. This CDR3 has 15 residues.

V and J are TRBV2 and TRBJ1-2, with D possibly being TRBD1 (6 bases). The germline V gene encodes CDR1 SNHLY and CDR2 FYNNEI. The CDR3 spans 14 residues. Between the trimmed V and J ends, which lost 6 bases and 0 bases, there was a span of 11 bases. CDR3 protein: CASRPGVANYGYTF. CDR3 nucleotide sequence: TGTGCCAGCAGGCCAGGGGTGGCTAACTATGGCTACACCTTC.